This entry is about one TCR beta chain. The record originates from a study of blood T cell repertoires in COVID-19. About the study: The United States, Italy and Spain provided the acute and convalescent COVID-19 samples. Sample material is recorded as cDNA or gDNA derived from T cells, B-cell-depleted T cells, or PBMCs.

V shed 3 bases, J shed 4 bases, and the junction held 8 bases outside the gene matches. The CDR3 is made up of 16 amino acids. The authors' processing: The assay estimated nucleated cells by amplifying reference gene primers. Some clones are missing from TCRdb's copy, which holds only in-frame ones; the method was immunoSEQ multiplex PCR. V, J and clone size are those of that table, while D and trimming were read from the DNA. The profile shows roughly 50,000 clones, about 86% of them singletons. The sample was peripheral blood. The receptor comes from a woman of 80 years or more with acute or convalescent COVID-19. The chain has TRBV23-1 and TRBJ2-3; 9 nucleotides line up with TRBD1. TRBV23-1 is an ORF, and what it does is uncertain. The CDR3 DNA is TGCGCCAGCAGTCACCCCCGGACAGGGGTGTCAGATACGCAGTATTTT. Translated, it gives CASSHPRTGVSDTQYF.